The source of this T cell receptor beta chain is a study of low-dose radiotherapy and immunotherapy resistance in tumors. This CDR3 has 16 residues. V was cut by 2 bases and J by 4 bases, with 12 bases left in between. CDR1 and CDR2 (germline): SGHDN, FVKESK. This clonotype was counted ten times or more. Time point described: after trial treatment. The sample's treatment: LDRT plus nivolumab, ipilimumab, low-dose cyclophosphamide and aspirin (RACIN trial). First-strand cDNA used TRAV- and TRBV-specific primers, covering alpha and beta chains. PCR amplification of the TCRs was performed with Phusion for 20 to 25 PCR cycles, and it relied on a constant-region primer together with a V-primer adapter. TCRdb fed the reads into MiXCR, producing one record per CDR3 protein. Among 80,000 or so distinct CDR3 sequences listed, around a sixth were seen once.

The chain combines TRBV14 with TRBJ2-6; D is ambiguous. The sequence was collected from a male donor with prostate cancer. The sequencing here drew on PBMCs, taken after low-dose radiotherapy plus immunotherapy. CDR3 in DNA: TGTGCCAGCAGCCAATCACAGTTCCTAGGGGCCAACGTCCTGACTTTC. Translating it yields CASSQSQFLGANVLTF.